Following are 32 T cell receptor beta chains from one sample sequenced in a study of T cells in Graves' hyperthyroidism and ophthalmopathy (dated by TCRdb to between 2018 and 2020). The library was produced with multiplex PCR. This sample was sequenced with an Illumina HiSeq 2000. Amplification of TCR beta CDR3 regions was carried out from RNA transcripts. For the first round of RT-PCR on the TCR CDR3, the HTBI primer set was used together with the Qiagen OneStep RT-PCR kit. TCRdb cleaned the public reads at Q25 with fastp, built clones with MiXCR and kept in-frame beta chains. Rows merge per CDR3 protein into single entries with the most common DNA and genes. The sample table shows hundreds of thousands of distinct CDR3 sequences, and approximately 14% are seen once. The ten largest clones represent under 15% of the sample. The sample consisted of blood. Every receptor here comes from a woman between 45 and 60 years old with Graves' ophthalmopathy.

The chain is built from TRBV29-1 and TRBJ2-7, with unresolved D. Looked up from germline, CDR1 is SQVTM and CDR2 is ANQGSEA. V was clipped by 5 bases and J by 2 bases, with 13 bases between them. The CDR3 has 13 amino acids. CDR3 nucleotide sequence: TGCAGCGTTCCCTCACAAGATGCCTACGAGCAGTACTTC. It encodes CSVPSQDAYEQYF.

In regard to this clonotype: This may stem from a read error, because a much larger clone lies one nucleotide away. This chain connects TRBV3-1 to TRBJ2-3, with 12 bases aligning to TRBD2. CDR3 length: 17 residues. J gave up 2 bases and V 5 bases, and 8 bases lay outside the gene matches. Germline assignment: CDR1 LGHDT and CDR2 YNNKEL (reference sequence). CDR3 sequence reads: CASSNRLAGEDTDTQYF. The CDR3 region has the DNA TGTGCCAGCAGCAACCGACTAGCGGGAGAGGACACAGATACGCAGTATTTT.

In its sample, this clonotype was seen a few times. The chain joins TRBV20-1 to TRBJ2-1; 11 nucleotides line up with TRBD2. The CDR3 has 15 amino acids. Trimming removed 1 base from V and 7 bases from J; junction bases left unmatched: 6. Germline CDR1 is DFQATT and CDR2 is SNEGSKA (reference sequence). CDR3 sequence (DNA): TGCAGTGCTAGAGCGGCCGGGACTAGCGGTAATGAGCAGTTCTTC. The encoded protein is CSARAAGTSGNEQFF.

This sequence joins TRBV4-3 and TRBJ1-6; D is uncertain. The V gene lost 1 base and the J gene lost 0 bases, with 10 bases spanning the gap. The CDR3 loop spans 17 amino acids. Germline V CDR1 and CDR2: LGHNA, YSLEER. CDR3 loop: CASSQVPLSSYNSPLHF. The CDR3 bases are TGCGCCAGCAGCCAAGTTCCGCTGAGCTCCTATAATTCACCCCTCCACTTT.

This clonotype was picked up many times. This chain joins TRBV11-2 and TRBJ2-1, with D perhaps matching TRBD1 (5 bases). This CDR3 contains 14 residues. The germline V gene has CDR1 SGHAT and CDR2 FQNNGV. Trimming left V 7 bases short and J 2 bases short, with 12 bases between. In DNA form, the CDR3 reads TGTGCCAGCACCCTCCAGGGCCCCTACAATGAGCAGTTCTTC. Its translation is CASTLQGPYNEQFF.

This clonotype was observed many times. The chain has TRBV20-1 and TRBJ2-5; TRBD2 aligns across 7 bases. This CDR3 has 16 amino acids. Per germline, CDR1 DFQATT and CDR2 SNEGSKA (reference sequence). J gave up 5 bases and V 1 base, and 13 bases lay outside the gene matches. The CDR3 sequence: CSARVPLSGGWETQYF. CDR3 nucleotide sequence: TGCAGTGCTAGAGTCCCCCTTTCCGGGGGGTGGGAGACCCAGTACTTC.

This clonotype has at least ten counts. This chain links TRBV20-1 with TRBJ1-5; D gene unclear. CDR1 and CDR2 from the germline V gene are DFQATT and SNEGSKA (reference sequence). CDR3 length: 12 amino acids. Deletions cut 4 bases from V and 9 bases from J, with 13 bases between. This CDR3 is CSAKGLSRPQHF. CDR3 nucleotide sequence: TGCAGTGCTAAAGGACTGAGTCGGCCCCAGCATTTT.

The sample holds many counts of this clonotype. The rearrangement links TRBV27 to TRBJ2-1; 7 bases align to TRBD2. V gave up 5 bases and J gave up 4 bases; unmatched junction bases: 8. This CDR3 spans 15 amino acids. Germline CDR1 MNHEY, CDR2 SMNVEV (reference sequence). The CDR3, as DNA: TGTGCCAGCAGTCCGGATCCGGGACTATACAATGAGCAGTTCTTC. It encodes CASSPDPGLYNEQFF.

Ten or more counts support this clonotype. J is TRBJ2-3 and V is TRBV30; D remains ambiguous. Germline loops: CDR1 GTSNPN, CDR2 SVGIG (reference sequence). V was cut by 3 bases and J by 2 bases, with 15 bases left in between. The CDR3 contains 15 residues. Here the CDR3 reads CAWSTLEAPTDTQYF. The CDR3 DNA reads as TGTGCCTGGAGCACCCTAGAGGCTCCCACAGATACGCAGTATTTT.

This clonotype was seen more than once but under ten times. This sequence may be a read error, since a much larger clone differs from it by one base. The chain recombines TRBV18 with TRBJ1-1; TRBD1 matches 7 bases. Per germline, CDR1 KGHSH and CDR2 LQKENI. CDR3 size: 15 residues. The CDR3 coding sequence is TGTGTCAGCTCGCAGATGGGACAGTTGAACACTGAAGCTTTCTTT. Its protein is CVSSQMGQLNTEAFF.

This clonotype was picked up many times. V usage is TRBV5-8 and J usage is TRBJ2-7; 7 bases are shared with TRBD2. Germline CDR1 and CDR2: SGHTS and YDEGEE. CDR3 length: 14 residues. Germline trimming cut 2 bases from V and 1 base from J; bases unmatched to any gene: 3. The CDR3, as DNA: TGTGCCAGCAGCTTATGGACTAGATCCTACGAGCAGTACTTC. Its protein is CASSLWTRSYEQYF. The full variable domain, with the rest looked up from reference TRBV5-8 and TRBJ2-7, is EAGVTQSPTHLIKTRGQQATLRCSPISGHTSVYWYQQALGLGLQFLLWYDEGEERNRGNFPPRFSGRQFPNYSSELNVNALELEDSALYLCASSLWTRSYEQYFGPGTRLTVT.

This clonotype was recorded at least ten times. V gene TRBV27 combines with J gene TRBJ2-3, with TRBD2 matching 8 bases. The CDR3 covers 16 residues. V shed 2 bases and J 4 bases; nucleotides not matched to a gene: 8. Germline V gene sequence: CDR1 MNHEY, CDR2 SMNVEV (reference sequence). CDR3 nucleotides: TGTGCCAGCAGTTTAAATCGGCTAGCGGGCTCAGATACGCAGTATTTT. As protein: CASSLNRLAGSDTQYF.

This clonotype was seen ten or more times. The gene calls are TRBV28 and TRBJ1-1, with TRBD1 matching 9 bases. This CDR3 spans 13 amino acids. With 7 bases clipped from V and 6 bases from J, the junction kept 6 bases outside the gene matches. In germline, CDR1 is MDHEN, CDR2 SYDVKM. The CDR3 sequence is CASIQQGASEAFF. CDR3 sequence (DNA): TGTGCCAGCATCCAACAGGGGGCTTCTGAAGCTTTCTTT.

This clonotype showed up many times. The chain recombines TRBV27 with TRBJ1-2, with a tentative D call TRBD1 (6 bases). The CDR3 runs to 15 residues. Germline CDR1 and CDR2: MNHEY and SMNVEV (reference sequence). The V gene lost 0 bases and the J gene lost 2 bases, with 10 bases spanning the gap. CDR3 residues: CASSLSNGQNYGYTF. The CDR3 bases are TGTGCCAGCAGTTTATCAAACGGACAGAACTATGGCTACACCTTC.

This clonotype was recorded at least ten times. The rearrangement links TRBV27 to TRBJ1-1; the D is unclear. The V gene's germline CDR1 is MNHEY and CDR2 SMNVEV (reference sequence). V was cut by 1 base and J by 0 bases, with 9 bases left in between. The CDR3 has 15 residues. In DNA form, the CDR3 reads TGTGCCAGCAGTTTATTATCGGCCTTGAACACTGAAGCTTTCTTT. Residues: CASSLLSALNTEAFF.

This clonotype was seen a few times. The rearrangement uses TRBV7-2 and TRBJ2-5; 12 positions agree with TRBD2. Germline CDR1 SGHTA, CDR2 FQGNSA. The CDR3 has 15 amino acids. V shed 4 bases and J 4 bases; nucleotides not matched to a gene: 4. CDR3 in amino acids: CASSSTSGSGETQYF. The CDR3 DNA reads as TGTGCCAGCAGCTCGACTAGCGGGAGTGGAGAGACCCAGTACTTC.

The table lists this clonotype with a few counts. The chain combines TRBV10-3 with TRBJ1-5; D uncertain. Trimming pared 2 bases from V and 7 bases from J, leaving 12 bases between. Germline CDR1 reads ENHRY; CDR2 reads SYGVKD. The CDR3 loop spans 14 amino acids. This CDR3 is CAISERNQRQPQHF. Here the CDR3 DNA reads TGTGCCATCAGTGAGCGGAACCAGCGGCAGCCCCAGCATTTT.

The table lists this clonotype with many counts. The chain joins TRBV11-3 to TRBJ2-7, with 12 bases matching TRBD2. Per the germline V gene, CDR1 is SGHNT and CDR2 is YENEEA. Trimming cost V 4 bases and J 2 bases; bases outside gene matches: 6. The CDR3 runs to 16 residues. The CDR3 DNA reads TGTGCCAGCAGCTCCGGGGGACTAGCGGGTCCCTACGAGCAGTACTTC. Translated, it gives CASSSGGLAGPYEQYF.

This clonotype was seen many times. The genes are TRBV10-3 and TRBJ1-1, with D hard to call. The CDR3 consists of 13 residues. The V and J ends lost 0 bases and 11 bases respectively, with 13 bases between them. CDR1 is ENHRY, CDR2 SYGVKD, per germline. The CDR3, as DNA: TGTGCCATCAGTGAGTCTAGGCAAGATGTGGCTTTCTTT. It specifies CAISESRQDVAFF.

This clonotype was recorded many times. The genes are TRBV20-1 and TRBJ2-1, with 9 bases fitting TRBD1. Germline V gene sequence: CDR1 DFQATT, CDR2 SNEGSKA (reference sequence). This CDR3 contains 15 residues. In DNA form, the CDR3 reads TGCAGCTTTGAGCACAGGGGGCCGTCCTACAATGAGCAGTTCTTC. Translated: CSFEHRGPSYNEQFF.

The CDR3 DNA sequence: TGTGCCAGCAGCTTCCCCCCCCTCAGCGGGCCTAGCACAGATACGCAGTATTTT. It codes for CASSFPPLSGPSTDTQYF. The chain uses TRBV11-2 and TRBJ2-3; D might be TRBD2 (6 bases). The germline gives CDR1 SGHAT, CDR2 FQNNGV. V was shortened by 3 bases and J by 0 bases, with 19 bases between the two germline ends. There are 18 residues in the CDR3.

This clonotype was detected many times. The junction departs from the called germline gene at one end, perhaps through a read error. The J gene is TRBJ2-3, the V gene TRBV4-3; 12 bases match TRBD2. The germline CDR1 and CDR2 sequences are LGHNA and YSLEER. This CDR3 spans 16 amino acids. CDR3 amino acids: CASSQGLAGNTDTQYF. DNA for the CDR3: TGTGCCAGCAGCCAAGGACTAGCGGGAAACACAGATACGCAGTATTTT.

This clonotype was picked up many times. J is TRBJ1-2 and V is TRBV28, with 9 bases that match TRBD1. In germline, CDR1 is MDHEN, CDR2 SYDVKM. This CDR3 is built from 13 residues. V shed 7 bases and J 6 bases; nucleotides not matched to a gene: 6. The DNA of the CDR3 is TGTGCCAGCACTTGGGACAGGGTCAATGGCTACACCTTC. As protein: CASTWDRVNGYTF.

This clonotype has just a few counts. The chain carries TRBV6-1 and TRBJ2-3, with TRBD2 matching 9 bases. Germline lookup yields CDR1 MNHNS and CDR2 SASEGT. The V segment lost 4 bases and the J segment 8 bases; nucleotides outside the gene matches: 7. The CDR3 spans 14 residues. In DNA form, the CDR3 reads TGTGCCAGCAGTGTTCTAGCGGGGCAGGGTACGCAGTATTTT. Protein sequence: CASSVLAGQGTQYF.

About this clonotype itself: Relative to the germline gene, one junction end is altered; a read error may explain this. V and J are TRBV15 and TRBJ1-4; weak D call: TRBD1 (5 bases). This CDR3 region has 14 residues. The germline V gene has CDR1 LNHNV and CDR2 YYDKDF (reference sequence). The CDR3 protein is CAASRPFRGEKLFF. CDR3 bases: TGTGCCGCCAGCAGACCCTTTCGGGGGGAAAAACTGTTTTTT.

Ten or more counts support this clonotype. The chain employs TRBV2 and TRBJ1-5; possible D gene TRBD1, 5 bases. Looked up from germline, CDR1 is SNHLY and CDR2 is FYNNEI. The CDR3 has 14 amino acids. Trimming took off 6 bases at V and 3 bases at J, with 12 bases between the two ends. Written as DNA, the CDR3 is TGTGCCAGCAGGACAGTTACTTACAATCAGCCCCAGCATTTT. Its protein product is CASRTVTYNQPQHF.

On this clonotype: A read error may be the cause here, since a much bigger clone is one base away. The V gene is TRBV24-1, the J gene TRBJ2-1, with D possibly matching TRBD2 (5 bases). The V and J ends lost 9 bases and 7 bases respectively, with 18 bases between them. This CDR3 is built from 14 residues. From germline, CDR1 is KGHDR and CDR2 SFDVKD. CDR3 residues: CATEHTSGSNEQFF. The CDR3 nucleotides are TGTGCCACCGAACACACCTCGGGGTCGAATGAGCAGTTCTTC.

This clonotype was observed at least ten times. DNA of the CDR3: TGTGCCAGCAGTGAAGGAGGCAGGGTCACAGACAATGAGCAGTTCTTC. Translating it yields CASSEGGRVTDNEQFF. The chain has TRBV2 and TRBJ2-1; D is possibly TRBD1 (5 bases). The germline V and J ends were trimmed by 1 base and 5 bases, with 15 bases remaining between them. The CDR3 contains 16 residues. The germline V gene encodes CDR1 SNHLY and CDR2 FYNNEI.

This clonotype was picked up many times. The V call is TRBV6-2 or TRBV6-3, the J call TRBJ2-7; 7 nucleotides line up with TRBD1. Germline assignment: CDR1 MNHEY and CDR2 SVGEGT. Trimming cost V 2 bases and J 7 bases; bases outside gene matches: 17. The CDR3 runs 17 residues. CDR3 coding DNA: TGTGCCAGCAGTTACCTCGGGACAGCGAGAAGTTGGGGGGAGCAGTACTTC. Its translation is CASSYLGTARSWGEQYF.

Remarks on this clonotype: The germline gene is not matched at one end of the junction; a read error may be the cause. The V gene is TRBV6-1, the J gene TRBJ2-7; D is possibly TRBD1 (6 bases). The CDR3 is 13 residues long. Germline CDR1 MNHNS, CDR2 SASEGT. Here the CDR3 DNA reads TGTGCCAGCAGGTGGACAGCGAATTACGTGCAGTACTTC. This gives the protein CASRWTANYVQYF.

This clonotype was seen repeatedly, ten times or more. The chain recombines TRBV20-1 with TRBJ1-1, with 7 bases matching TRBD1. V lost 0 bases, J lost 4 bases, and 5 bases stayed unmatched. Germline assignment: CDR1 DFQATT and CDR2 SNEGSKA (reference sequence). The CDR3 is made up of 14 amino acids. CDR3 sequence (DNA): TGCAGTGCTAGAGATACAGGGGAAGGCACTGAAGCTTTCTTT. Amino acids: CSARDTGEGTEAFF.

Ten or more counts support this clonotype. V and J are TRBV28 and TRBJ2-1; 14 positions match TRBD2. The CDR3 is 15 amino acids. The J segment lost 10 bases and the V segment lost 7 bases, leaving 9 bases of the junction unmatched. Germline V gives CDR1 MDHEN, CDR2 SYDVKM. CDR3 residues: CASTLWGLAGVEQFF. The CDR3 region has the DNA TGTGCCAGCACCCTATGGGGACTAGCGGGAGTAGAGCAGTTCTTC.